The 3 T cell receptor beta chains given below trace back to one sample, sequenced in a study of cytomegalovirus exposure and HLA in healthy donors. The PCR made use of 60 Vbeta and 13 Jbeta primers. Here immunoSEQ multiplex PCR was the method, and the copy in TCRdb shows in-frame clones only, minus some. The sample includes 75,000 to 100,000 clones, around three quarters seen only once; the top ten take over 0.5%. The source material was PBMCs. The source is a man younger than 45 in good health and CMV-seronegative.

The rearrangement links TRBV5-1 to TRBJ1-2; 9 positions agree with TRBD1. The CDR3 is 16 residues long. The junction had 11 bases not matched to a gene; V was cut back by 4 bases and J by 4 bases. CDR1 SGHRS and CDR2 YFSETQ come from the germline V gene. CDR3 protein: CASSETGTGKGYGYTF. The CDR3 DNA reads TGCGCCAGCAGCGAGACCGGGACAGGGAAGGGCTATGGCTACACCTTC.

The chain joins TRBV6-4 to TRBJ1-2; D is unresolved. The CDR3 loop spans 12 amino acids. Per germline, CDR1 MRHNA and CDR2 SNTAGT. V lost 10 bases and J 4 bases, leaving 13 bases between the germline ends. The DNA for the CDR3 is TGTGCCACCTCGTCGGGGAGCTATGGCTACACCTTC. This codes for CATSSGSYGYTF.

The gene calls are TRBV9 and TRBJ2-1; tentative D call: TRBD2 (5 bases). Germline V gene sequence: CDR1 SGDLS, CDR2 YYNGEE. Trimming stripped 0 bases from V and 8 bases from J, with 15 bases between. The CDR3 consists of 15 residues. The chain's CDR3 is CASSVDVGDVDEQFF. CDR3 coding DNA: TGTGCCAGCAGCGTAGACGTGGGAGATGTTGATGAGCAGTTCTTC.